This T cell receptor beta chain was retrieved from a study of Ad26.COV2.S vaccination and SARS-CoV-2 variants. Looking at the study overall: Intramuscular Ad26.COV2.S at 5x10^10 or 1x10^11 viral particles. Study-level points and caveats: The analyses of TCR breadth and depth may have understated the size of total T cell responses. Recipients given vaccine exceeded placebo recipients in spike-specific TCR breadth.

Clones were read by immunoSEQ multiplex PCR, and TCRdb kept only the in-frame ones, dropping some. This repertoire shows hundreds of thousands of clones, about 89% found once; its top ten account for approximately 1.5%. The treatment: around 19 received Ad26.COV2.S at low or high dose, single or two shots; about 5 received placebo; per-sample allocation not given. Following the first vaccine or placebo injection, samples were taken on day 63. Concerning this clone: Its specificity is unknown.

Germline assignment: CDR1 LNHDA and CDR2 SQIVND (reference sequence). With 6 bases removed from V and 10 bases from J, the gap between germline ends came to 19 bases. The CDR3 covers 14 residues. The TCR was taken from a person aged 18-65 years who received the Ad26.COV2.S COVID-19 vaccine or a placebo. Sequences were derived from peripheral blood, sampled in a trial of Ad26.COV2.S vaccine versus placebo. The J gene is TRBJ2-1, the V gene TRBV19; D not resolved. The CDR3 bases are TGTGCCAGTAGCCTATCTCCTATGGGTATGGAGCAGTTCTTC. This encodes CASSLSPMGMEQFF. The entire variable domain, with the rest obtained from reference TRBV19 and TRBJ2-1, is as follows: DGGITQSPKYLFRKEGQNVTLSCEQNLNHDAMYWYRQDPGQGLRLIYYSQIVNDFQKGDIAEGYSVSREKKESFPLTVTSAQKNPTAFYLCASSLSPMGMEQFFGPGTRLTVL.